This record concerns one TCR beta chain sequence. Its specific antigen is unknown. Within one base of it there is no much larger clone, and no base qualities were kept. The immunoSEQ Assay was the method used to sequence TCRbeta CDR3 regions. After extraction, genomic DNA underwent amplification by bias-controlled multiplex PCR, followed by high-throughput sequencing. In the original analysis: To quantify the absolute abundance of every unique TCRbeta CDR3 region, sequences were collapsed and filtered. Usable DNA was measured by amplifying reference genes present in all nucleated cells, and TCRbeta template counts were normalized to that usable DNA to estimate T cell fraction. Repertoire TCRs were annotated as SARS-CoV-2-specific when V gene, CDR3 amino acid sequence and J gene were exactly matched to a known reactive TCR set. The reference SARS-CoV-2 TCR set came from MIRA and was filtered for enrichment in COVID-19-positive ImmuneCODE repertoires, removing public or cross-reactive TCRs. Using the MIRA antigens, annotated TCRs were further analysed by specific ORF or by position within an ORF. Depth was the summed frequency of annotated unique rearrangements, while breadth was defined as annotated unique rearrangements over total unique productive rearrangements. TCR breadth was compared between groups using two-sided Wilcoxon rank-sum tests. TCRdb retrieved this table from immuneACCESS and kept in-frame rearrangements only. Not all clones are present; in checked studies, unresolved V genes account for under half, and no reason is known for the remainder. The DNA gave D and trimming, while V, J and clone size come from that table. The sample table records about 460,000 clones; roughly nine tenths of these occur just once. The ten most abundant clones make up 1.5% to 2% of the sample.

The data belong to a study of Ad26.COV2.S vaccination and SARS-CoV-2 variants (dated by TCRdb to 2020 to 2022). For context, the study as a whole: Vaccine-arm donors came from COV1001, a multicentre, randomized, double-blind, placebo-controlled phase I-IIa trial of Ad26.COV2.S in healthy adults. Ad26.COV2.S was administered intramuscularly at 5 x 10^10 or 1 x 10^11 viral particles, either as a single shot or as two shots given 56 days apart. TCRbeta repertoire sequencing served as the tool for gauging how specific and how broad the SARS-CoV-2-reactive T cell receptors were following Ad26.COV2.S vaccination. The TCR-sequenced set comprised around 32 samples: some 19 Ad26.COV2.S vaccine recipients, 5 placebo recipients and 8 SARS-CoV-2 convalescent individuals. Trial participants were randomized into five groups of five, in which low-dose or high-dose Ad26.COV2.S was given once or twice, or placebo was given on both occasions. Investigators remained blinded to trial group allocation during experiments and outcome assessment. General study outcomes and caveats: The study was not powered to compare responses between vaccine doses or regimens. After vaccination, spike-specific CD8+ and CD4+ T cell responses were reported to show substantial breadth. Vaccine and placebo recipients had comparable non-spike TCR breadth, which fits with the vaccine containing only spike. It was noted by the authors that total T cell responses may have been underestimated by the TCR breadth and depth analyses. Ad26.COV2.S recipients had higher spike-specific TCR breadth than placebo recipients (P = 0.0014).

The sample's treatment or condition, from its label and the paper: roughly 20 received Ad26.COV2.S at low or high dose, single or two shots; about 5 received placebo; per-sample allocation not given. Repertoires of vaccine and placebo recipients were sequenced from samples taken on day 63 after the first injection. Between 29 July and 7 August 2020, Cohort 1b enrolled 25 adults aged 18-55 years at one site in Boston, USA. As a vaccine, Ad26.COV2.S was a replication-incompetent adenovirus type 26 vector that expressed a prefusion-stabilized SARS-CoV-2 spike protein derived from the original Wuhan strain. Looking up the germline V gene yields CDR1 MNHEY and CDR2 SVGAGI. At the junction V is shortened by 1 base and J by 7 bases; bases outside the gene matches: 7. The CDR3 has 16 amino acids, counting the end cysteine and phenylalanine. Only CDR3 DNA remains: 48 bases, in frame from the first base.

The receptor's source is a person between 18 and 65 years old who received the Ad26.COV2.S COVID-19 vaccine or a placebo. This sequence uses TRBV6-5 and TRBJ2-1, and TRBD2 aligns with 10 junction nucleotides. The sequenced sample was peripheral blood, obtained in a trial of Ad26.COV2.S vaccine versus placebo. CDR3 sequence: CASSYFASGSQNEQFF. The DNA sequence is given as TGTGCCAGCAGTTACTTCGCTAGCGGGAGCCAGAATGAGCAGTTCTTC.